These 6 T cell receptor beta chains came from one sample sequenced in a study of shared clonotypes between healthy human individuals (dated by TCRdb to 2018 to 2020). CD8 naive samples consisted of CD45RO-negative cells that were positively selected for CCR7, yielding a CD45RA+CCR7+ population without TemRA cells. The library was generated by the immunoSEQ multiplex PCR assay. Imported from immuneACCESS, the table was reduced by TCRdb to in-frame sequences with V and J called. These copies leave out some clones; in studies compared against another copy, an unresolved V gene accounts for under half, and the cause of the remainder is not known. Across this sample there are about 2.1 million clones, with roughly 95% seen only once. About 1.7% of the sample is in the top ten clones. Material for sequencing was naive CD8+ T cells from PBMCs. What the cell subset or site label conveys for this sample: CD45RA+CCR7+. The origin of the receptors is a man aged 18-30 years in good health. Some clones in this sample may be carry-over from other donors' samples.

On this clone: Other DNA sequences from this sample encode an identical CDR3 as well. The V gene is TRBV9, the J gene TRBJ2-7; 8 nucleotides align to TRBD1. V gave up 4 bases and J gave up 5 bases; unmatched junction bases: 8. This CDR3 spans 14 amino acids. Germline CDR1 SGDLS, CDR2 YYNGEE. The CDR3 here is CASSPGQGINEQYF. The DNA of the CDR3 is TGTGCCAGCAGCCCCGGACAGGGAATCAACGAGCAGTACTTC.

V and J are TRBV9 and TRBJ2-2, with unresolved D. The V gene's germline CDR1 is SGDLS and CDR2 YYNGEE. The CDR3 contains 16 residues. The V and J ends lost 1 base and 1 base respectively, with 11 bases between them. The CDR3 sequence is CASSVYGSLNTGELFF. The CDR3 bases are TGTGCCAGCAGCGTATATGGTAGCCTGAACACCGGGGAGCTGTTTTTT.

The rearrangement uses TRBV30 and TRBJ2-2; D not resolved. Trimming shortened V by 2 bases and J by 2 bases, and 12 bases separated the two germline ends. CDR3 length: 15 amino acids. CDR1 and CDR2 from the germline V gene are GTSNPN and SVGIG (reference sequence). CDR3 sequence reads: CAWSQYLRNTGELFF. The CDR3 DNA sequence: TGTGCCTGGAGTCAATATCTGAGAAACACCGGGGAGCTGTTTTTT.

The chain combines TRBV30 with TRBJ2-2; D gene unclear. CDR3 length: 12 residues. CDR1 GTSNPN and CDR2 SVGIG come from the germline V gene (reference sequence). Deletions cut 3 bases from V and 5 bases from J, with 7 bases between. The CDR3 protein is CAWSRRTGELFF. For the CDR3, the DNA is TGTGCCTGGAGCCGACGAACCGGGGAGCTGTTTTTT.

The chain joins TRBV5-3 to TRBJ1-5; no firm D call. TRBV5-3 is flagged as an ORF with uncertain function. The CDR3 consists of 15 residues. V shed 4 bases and J shed 4 bases, with 15 bases lying between them. In DNA form, the CDR3 reads TGTGCCAGAAGCGTTGTAGTTCGGGAGAATCAGCCCCAGCATTTT. This translates into CARSVVVRENQPQHF.

The rearrangement links TRBV4-3 to TRBJ1-4; D unresolved. This CDR3 has 15 residues. Deletions cut 1 base from V and 8 bases from J, with 14 bases between. Germline CDR1 reads LGHNA; CDR2 reads YSLEER. The CDR3 loop reads CASSQVSTVREKLFF. The CDR3, as DNA: TGCGCCAGCAGCCAAGTTAGTACGGTGCGAGAAAAACTGTTTTTT.